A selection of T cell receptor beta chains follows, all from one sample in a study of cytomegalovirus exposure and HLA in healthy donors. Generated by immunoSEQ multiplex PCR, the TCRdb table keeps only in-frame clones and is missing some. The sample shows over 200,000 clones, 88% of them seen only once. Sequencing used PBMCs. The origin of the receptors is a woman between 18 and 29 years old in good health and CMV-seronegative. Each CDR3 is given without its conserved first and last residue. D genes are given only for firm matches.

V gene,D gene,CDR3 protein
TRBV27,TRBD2,ASTQVSTSGLYNEQF
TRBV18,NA,ASSPALETQY
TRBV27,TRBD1,ASSPIRDRGIYEQY
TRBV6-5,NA,ASSPFIGSTGELF
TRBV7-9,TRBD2,ASSPSGSRFNEQF
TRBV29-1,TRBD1,SGHGQGNTEAF
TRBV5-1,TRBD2,ASSRTSGRAKETQY
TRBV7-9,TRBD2,ASSLAGLAGHDEQY
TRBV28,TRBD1,ASRDSKEGHSRDGGYT
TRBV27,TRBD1,ASSFQGAVETQY
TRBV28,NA,ASSYPNTEAF
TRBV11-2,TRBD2,ASSGRLAGGYNEQF
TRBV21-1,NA,ASSKARGQGPDTGELF
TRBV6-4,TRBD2,ASSETSGTHNEQF
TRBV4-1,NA,ASSQEPGVNTEAF
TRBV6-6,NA,ASSYSETDTQY
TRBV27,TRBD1,ASSPKPGTGFFYEQY
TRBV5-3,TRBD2,ARSRGRYNEQF
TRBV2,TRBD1,ASREAGTGPNNQPQH
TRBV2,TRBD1,ASGGQSLEGNTIY
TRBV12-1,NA,ASSSTTPRDTNEQF
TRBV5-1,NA,ASSLAGGNTIY
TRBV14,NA,ASSLRGLSYNEQF
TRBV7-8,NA,ASSSGRRRGNQPQH
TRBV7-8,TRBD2,ASSSIRGLAGSTDTQY
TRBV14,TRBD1,ASSQESPRAFGTGPYNEQF
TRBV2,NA,ASSEQGSTDTQY
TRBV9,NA,ASSATGEQF
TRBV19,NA,ASSPTAGSGEKLF
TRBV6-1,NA,ASSELPTGGKNIQY
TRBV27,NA,ASSLLGTPKETQY
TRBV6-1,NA,ASSEEGFTEAF
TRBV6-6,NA,ASSYRSSYNEQF
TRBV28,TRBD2,ASSTGLAPR
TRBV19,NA,ASTPLGRGEHQPQH
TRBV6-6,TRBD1,ASSYGQGAYEQY
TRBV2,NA,ASSSRPNQPQH
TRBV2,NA,ASSAIQADTEAF
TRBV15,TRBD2,ATSRGPSGYEQY
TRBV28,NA,ASSARGLPNTGELF
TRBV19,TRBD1,ASSRDRGSGGYT
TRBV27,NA,ASSLSNVGGTEAF
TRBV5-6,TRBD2,ASSPTSGSWVNEQF
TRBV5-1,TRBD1,ASSLGTGGSLSSGNTIY
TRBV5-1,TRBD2,ASSLGTSGFYEQY
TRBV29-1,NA,SASGRLDNEQF
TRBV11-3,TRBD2,ASSFAGELNEQY
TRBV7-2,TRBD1,ASSRQGARETQY
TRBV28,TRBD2,ASTTLADPNTGELF
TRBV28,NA,ASSAGSTYEQY